Presented here are 23 T cell receptor beta chains from one specimen sequenced in a study of vaccination effects on CD4 cells after COVID-19. These receptors are not linked to any known antigen. Data came from immunoSEQ multiplex PCR; TCRdb stores just in-frame clones and leaves some out. Of approximately 20,000 clones in the sample, around 70% are singletons; the top ten hold 16%. Expansion of antigen-specific CD4+ T cells with viral peptide pools was carried out by the ViraFEST assay before sequencing. After about 10 days in culture, the CD4+ T cells were isolated. Documented for the person is a PCR-confirmed SARS-CoV-2 infection occurring between March and December 2020. This sample comprised CD4+ T cells from PBMCs cultured with SARS-CoV-2 spike peptides, obtained before COVID-19 vaccination. The receptors stem from a human donor who had a prior SARS-CoV-2 infection.

This sequence joins TRBV5-1 and TRBJ2-3; 14 positions match TRBD2. With V trimmed by 0 bases and J by 1 base, 10 bases remained unmatched. From germline, CDR1 is SGHRS and CDR2 YFSETQ. This CDR3 is 20 amino acids long. CDR3 nucleotide sequence: TGCGCCAGCAGCTTGGAGCAGGGGACTAGCGGGAGTTTCGGCACAGATACGCAGTATTTT. This gives the protein CASSLEQGTSGSFGTDTQYF.

The chain uses TRBV2 and TRBJ2-1, with 7 bases fitting TRBD2. There are 15 residues in the CDR3. The J segment lost 9 bases and the V segment lost 2 bases, leaving 10 bases of the junction unmatched. CDR1 is SNHLY, CDR2 FYNNEI, per germline. The chain's CDR3 is CASSEQRGTFGEQFF. DNA for the CDR3: TGTGCCAGCAGTGAACAGCGGGGCACCTTTGGTGAGCAGTTCTTC.

J is TRBJ2-7 and V is TRBV6-5; 9 bases match TRBD2. This CDR3 is 14 amino acids long. V gave up 4 bases and J gave up 2 bases; unmatched junction bases: 3. Germline V lookup: CDR1 MNHEY, CDR2 SVGAGI. The CDR3 here is CASSSSGVAYEQYF. The DNA for the CDR3 is TGTGCCAGCAGTTCTAGCGGGGTGGCCTACGAGCAGTACTTC.

The chain links TRBV9 to TRBJ1-6, with D possibly TRBD1 on 6 matching bases. CDR1 is SGDLS and CDR2 is YYNGEE in the germline V gene. Trimming cost V 4 bases and J 9 bases, with 17 bases left between them. CDR3 length: 15 amino acids. The CDR3 DNA reads TGTGCCAGCAGCTTCACAGGGTTGGGGGGTTCACCCCTCCACTTT. Translation: CASSFTGLGGSPLHF. Full variable domain (remainder filled in from reference TRBV9 and TRBJ1-6): DSGVTQTPKHLITATGQRVTLRCSPRSGDLSVYWYQQSLDQGLQFLIQYYNGEERAKGNILERFSAQQFPDLHSELNLSSLELGDSALYFCASSFTGLGGSPLHFGNGTRLTVT.

V is TRBV18 and J is TRBJ2-7; a weak D match, TRBD1 (5 bases). The CDR3 totals 15 residues. CDR1 is KGHSH, CDR2 LQKENI, per germline. Trimming removed 0 bases from V and 2 bases from J, with 11 bases in between. The CDR3 loop reads CASSPPGSGTYEQYF. CDR3 sequence (DNA): TGTGCCAGCTCACCACCCGGGTCAGGGACCTACGAGCAGTACTTC. Based on the CDR3 plus reference TRBV18 and TRBJ2-7, the full variable domain is NAGVMQNPRHLVRRRGQEARLRCSPMKGHSHVYWYRQLPEEGLKFMVYLQKENIIDESGMPKERFSAEFPKEGPSILRIQQVVRGDSAAYFCASSPPGSGTYEQYFGPGTRLTVT.

V usage is TRBV4-3 and J usage is TRBJ1-5; the match to TRBD1 covers 9 bases. Germline-derived CDR1 and CDR2 are LGHNA and YSLEER. After removal of 1 base from V and 6 bases from J, the junction contained 7 bases not matched to a gene. This CDR3 spans 16 amino acids. The CDR3 DNA is TGCGCCAGCAGCCAAGGGACAGGGGTTTCTGGTCAGCCCCAGCATTTT. Translating it yields CASSQGTGVSGQPQHF.

This chain connects TRBV1 to TRBJ1-5. TRBV1 is listed as a pseudogene. This CDR3 is built from 22 residues. CDR3 nucleotides: TGCACCAGCAGCCAGGCAGTGGGGGAGGATAGGAAGGTTTTATATAGCAATCAGCCCCAGCATTTT. This gives the protein CTSSQAVGEDRKVLYSNQPQHF.

This clone occurred a few times. DNA for the CDR3: TGTGCCATCAGTCGACAGGGTGCATCCTTTTTGGATACGCAGTATTTT. This gives the protein CAISRQGASFLDTQYF. The rearrangement links TRBV10-3 to TRBJ2-3; 7 bases map to TRBD1. The CDR3 runs 16 residues. Trimming removed 5 bases from V and 6 bases from J; junction bases left unmatched: 14. Germline assignment: CDR1 ENHRY and CDR2 SYGVKD.

This chain links TRBV7-2 with TRBJ1-3, with unresolved D. The germline V gene has CDR1 SGHTA and CDR2 FQGNSA. With 1 base removed from V and 2 bases from J, the gap between germline ends came to 6 bases. The CDR3 sequence is 14 residues long. The CDR3: CASSLGIAGNTIYF. Here the CDR3 DNA reads TGTGCCAGCAGCTTAGGGATCGCTGGAAACACCATATATTTT.

The rearrangement uses TRBV11-1 and TRBJ1-1; 7 positions agree with TRBD1. Germline CDR1 reads SGHAT; CDR2 reads FQDESV (reference sequence). This CDR3 comprises 15 residues. V lost 5 bases, J lost 5 bases, and 11 bases stayed unmatched. Here the CDR3 reads CASSGREGARTEAFF. As DNA, the CDR3 is TGTGCCAGCAGCGGCCGTGAGGGGGCGCGGACTGAAGCTTTCTTT.

V gene TRBV2 combines with J gene TRBJ2-7; 15 bases line up with TRBD2. The CDR3 runs to 16 residues. Germline V lookup: CDR1 SNHLY, CDR2 FYNNEI. The trim removed 5 bases at V and 3 bases at J, leaving 5 bases unmatched. DNA of the CDR3: TGTGCCAGCAGTCCCTCGGGACTAGCGGGGGGCTACGAGCAGTACTTC. It encodes CASSPSGLAGGYEQYF.

The chain carries TRBV5-3 and TRBJ1-1, with 10 positions matching TRBD1. TRBV5-3 qualifies as an ORF whose function is uncertain. The CDR3 extends over 14 amino acids. With V trimmed by 1 base and J by 11 bases, 8 bases remained unmatched. The DNA for the CDR3 is TGTGCCAGAAGCTTGATGGGACAGGGGTATTTGGCTTTCTTT. As protein: CARSLMGQGYLAFF.

This clone has just a few counts. The chain employs TRBV30 and TRBJ2-1; 8 bases align to TRBD2. The V segment lost 0 bases and the J segment 2 bases; nucleotides outside the gene matches: 3. The CDR3 consists of 15 residues. Germline V gene lookup returns CDR1 GTSNPN and CDR2 SVGIG (reference sequence). This chain's CDR3 is CAWSVGSGAYNEQFF. CDR3 coding DNA: TGTGCCTGGAGTGTGGGTAGCGGGGCCTACAATGAGCAGTTCTTC.

The V and J genes are TRBV6-5 and TRBJ1-4; D gene ambiguous. Germline lookup yields CDR1 MNHEY and CDR2 SVGAGI. V shed 0 bases and J shed 11 bases, with 10 bases lying between them. This CDR3 comprises 13 residues. CDR3 protein: CASSYSSTGKLFF. CDR3 coding DNA: TGTGCCAGCAGTTACTCCTCCACCGGGAAACTGTTTTTT.

The gene calls are TRBV9 and TRBJ2-4; D possibly corresponds to TRBD1 (5 bases). V was trimmed by 0 bases and J by 0 bases, leaving 10 bases between them. Germline CDR1 SGDLS, CDR2 YYNGEE. The CDR3 spans 16 residues. The CDR3 spells CASSVVVGVAKNIQYF. CDR3 in DNA: TGTGCCAGCAGCGTAGTTGTAGGGGTAGCCAAAAACATTCAGTACTTC.

The genes are TRBV28 and TRBJ2-3, with D uncertain. CDR1 is MDHEN, CDR2 SYDVKM, per germline. Trimming cost V 4 bases and J 5 bases, with 22 bases left between them. The CDR3 spans 17 residues. Here the CDR3 reads CASSYPWGLGSGDTQYF. In DNA, the CDR3 is TGTGCCAGCAGTTACCCTTGGGGTCTCGGAAGTGGAGATACGCAGTATTTT.

This chain connects TRBV7-2 to TRBJ2-5; a weak D match, TRBD1 (6 bases). The V gene lost 3 bases and the J gene lost 5 bases, with 16 bases spanning the gap. This CDR3 has 15 amino acids. Germline V gene data show CDR1 as SGHTA and CDR2 as FQGNSA. CDR3 sequence (DNA): TGTGCCAGCAGCTTCCGACAGGTGGGGGCGGAGACCCAGTACTTC. This translates into CASSFRQVGAETQYF.

In its sample, this clone was seen once. This sequence joins TRBV5-6 and TRBJ2-1, with D uncertain. The germline gives CDR1 SGHDT, CDR2 YYEEEE. CDR3 length: 15 amino acids. The V gene lost 4 bases and the J gene lost 1 base, with 12 bases spanning the gap. CDR3 loop: CASSVDPRSYNEQFF. DNA for the CDR3: TGTGCCAGCAGCGTCGACCCACGATCCTACAATGAGCAGTTCTTC.

The chain joins TRBV9 to TRBJ2-3; D unclear. V lost 4 bases and J 2 bases, leaving 17 bases between the germline ends. CDR1 is SGDLS, CDR2 YYNGEE, per germline. The CDR3 consists of 16 residues. CDR3 sequence reads: CASSPHSREPTDTQYF. The CDR3 DNA follows: TGTGCCAGCAGCCCCCATTCCCGCGAACCCACAGATACGCAGTATTTT. Drawing the rest from reference TRBV9 and TRBJ2-3, the complete variable domain is DSGVTQTPKHLITATGQRVTLRCSPRSGDLSVYWYQQSLDQGLQFLIQYYNGEERAKGNILERFSAQQFPDLHSELNLSSLELGDSALYFCASSPHSREPTDTQYFGPGTRLTVL.

The rearrangement uses TRBV18 and TRBJ1-5, with 7 nucleotides matching TRBD1. Germline lookup yields CDR1 KGHSH and CDR2 LQKENI. V lost 0 bases to trimming and J lost 0 bases; unmatched junction nucleotides: 14. The CDR3 is 20 amino acids. CDR3 in DNA: TGTGCCAGCTCACCACCGGAGGGAGGGGGCGGAATGTATAGCAATCAGCCCCAGCATTTT. It translates to CASSPPEGGGGMYSNQPQHF.

V and J are TRBV3-1 (or the pseudogene TRBV3-2) and TRBJ2-2; tentatively, D is TRBD1 (5 bases). V lost 6 bases, J lost 4 bases, and 15 bases lay in between. This CDR3 region has 15 residues. The germline V gene has CDR1 LGHDT and CDR2 YNNKEL (reference sequence). The CDR3 here is CASSQVGLGTGELFF. The CDR3 DNA follows: TGTGCCAGCAGTCAGGTGGGGCTCGGCACCGGGGAGCTGTTTTTT.

Points on this clone: The junction differs from germline at one of its ends, possibly a read error. The chain joins TRBV7-7 to TRBJ2-5; TRBD1 matches 10 bases. CDR3 length equals 15 residues. Germline loops: CDR1 SSHAT, CDR2 FNYEAQ (reference sequence). DNA of the CDR3: TGTGCTAGCAGCTCAAGACAGGGGGCTCGGGAGACCCAGTACTTC. It specifies CASSSRQGARETQYF.

The J gene is TRBJ2-1, the V gene TRBV6-6; TRBD1 might be the D (6 bases). CDR1 is MNHNY and CDR2 is SVGAGI in the germline V gene (reference sequence). Trimming shortened V by 6 bases and J by 6 bases, and 15 bases separated the two germline ends. The CDR3 sequence is 14 residues long. The CDR3 DNA reads as TGTGCCAGCAGATGGGGGCGAATAAGCAATGAGCAGTTCTTC. Encoded protein: CASRWGRISNEQFF.